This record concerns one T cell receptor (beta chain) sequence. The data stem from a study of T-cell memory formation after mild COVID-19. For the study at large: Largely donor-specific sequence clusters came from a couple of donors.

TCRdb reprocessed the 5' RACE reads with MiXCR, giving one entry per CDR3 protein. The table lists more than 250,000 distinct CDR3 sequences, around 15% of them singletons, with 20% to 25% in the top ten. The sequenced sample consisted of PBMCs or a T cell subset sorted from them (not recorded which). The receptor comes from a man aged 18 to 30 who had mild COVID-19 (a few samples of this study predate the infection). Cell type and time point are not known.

The DNA for the CDR3 is TGTGCCAGCAGCCAAGGCCCGGGGTCAGCGTATACGCAGTATTTT. Protein: CASSQGPGSAYTQYF. The chain links TRBV3-1 to TRBJ2-3; maybe TRBD2 (5 bases). Trimming stripped 1 base from V and 7 bases from J, with 15 bases between. Germline V gives CDR1 LGHDT, CDR2 YNNKEL (reference sequence). There are 15 residues in the CDR3.